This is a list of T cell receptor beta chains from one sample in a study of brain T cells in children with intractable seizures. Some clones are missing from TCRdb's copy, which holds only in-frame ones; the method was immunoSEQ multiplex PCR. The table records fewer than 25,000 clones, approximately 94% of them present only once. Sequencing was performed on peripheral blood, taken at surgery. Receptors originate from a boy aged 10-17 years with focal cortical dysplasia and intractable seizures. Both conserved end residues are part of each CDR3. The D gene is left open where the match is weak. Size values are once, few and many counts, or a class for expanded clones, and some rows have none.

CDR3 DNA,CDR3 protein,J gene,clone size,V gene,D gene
TGTGCCAGCAGCGGACAGTACCACAATCAGCCCCAGCATTTT,CASSGQYHNQPQHF,TRBJ1-5,once,TRBV27,-
TGCGCCAGCAGCCAAACTGAGGGCCCGATCGGAGCTTTCTTT,CASSQTEGPIGAFF,TRBJ1-1,once,TRBV4-1,-
TGTGCCAGCGGAAGGAACACTGAAGCTTTCTTT,CASGRNTEAFF,TRBJ1-1,-,TRBV19,-
TGTGCCAGCAGCTTCGGACGGGGGAACACTGAAGCTTTCTTT,CASSFGRGNTEAFF,TRBJ1-1,-,TRBV27,-
TGTGCCAGCAGTTTCAGCTCCTACAATGAGCAGTTCTTC,CASSFSSYNEQFF,TRBJ2-1,-,TRBV28,-
TGTGCCAGCAGGACGGGACAGATAGTTTCACCCCTCCACTTT,CASRTGQIVSPLHF,TRBJ1-6,-,TRBV6-6,TRBD1
TGCGCCAGCAGTGCTCCTGAGACTAGCTTTTCTAGCACAGATACGCAGTATTTT,CASSAPETSFSSTDTQYF,TRBJ2-3,-,TRBV10-2,TRBD2
TGTGCCAGCAGCGTAGGGGACAGCGGAAACACCATATATTTT,CASSVGDSGNTIYF,TRBJ1-3,-,TRBV9,TRBD1
TGTGCTAGTGCCAGGGGACGGAACACTGAAGCTTTCTTT,CASARGRNTEAFF,TRBJ1-1,few,TRBV12-5,-
TGTGCCAGTAGTAGTCTTCTAGCACGTGAGCAGTTCTTC,CASSSLLAREQFF,TRBJ2-1,-,TRBV19,-
TGTGCCAGCAGTCCACCATGGGGGCGCGAGCTGTTTTTT,CASSPPWGRELFF,TRBJ2-2,-,TRBV28,-
TGTGCCAGCTCACCCTCACTGGGCGAAGCTTTCTTT,CASSPSLGEAFF,TRBJ1-1,-,TRBV18,-
TGTGCCAGCAGCTTGGTGTCTAGCGGGGGTTACGAGCAGTACTTC,CASSLVSSGGYEQYF,TRBJ2-7,-,TRBV5-5,TRBD2
TGTGCCAGCAGCGTAGGCGGGAAAGGAAAGACCCAGTACTTC,CASSVGGKGKTQYF,TRBJ2-5,-,TRBV9,-
TGTGCCAGCAGCGCCGGATATAGCAATCAGCCCCAGCATTTT,CASSAGYSNQPQHF,TRBJ1-5,few,TRBV7-8,-
TGTGCCTGGAGTAAGGGTCTCTATGGCTACACCTTC,CAWSKGLYGYTF,TRBJ1-2,-,TRBV30,-
TGCGCCAGCAGCATACCCTTACAGGGCCCCGGGGAGCTGTTTTTT,CASSIPLQGPGELFF,TRBJ2-2,-,TRBV5-1,-
TGTGCTAGTGGTAGGGTGGCAGGGCCCCTTCCACATACGCAGTATTTT,CASGRVAGPLPHTQYF,TRBJ2-3,-,TRBV12-5,-
TGTGCCAGTAGTCGTATGTCGGCGAACACCGGGGAGCTGTTTTTT,CASSRMSANTGELFF,TRBJ2-2,-,TRBV19,-
TGTGCCTGGAGTGGGGTGACAGCGGGGAGCTCCTATAATTCACCCCTCCACTTT,CAWSGVTAGSSYNSPLHF,TRBJ1-6,-,TRBV30,-
TGTGCCAGCAGTCCTATCGGGACTATATCTGATACGCAGTATTTT,CASSPIGTISDTQYF,TRBJ2-3,-,TRBV27,TRBD2
TGTGCCAGCAGCTTGGGTGATAGGGGGCCCACAGATACGCAGTATTTT,CASSLGDRGPTDTQYF,TRBJ2-3,-,TRBV7-9,TRBD1
TGTGCCAGCAGCTTCCAGGGTAGCGGGGGGGCGGCTGAGCAGTTCTTC,CASSFQGSGGAAEQFF,TRBJ2-1,-,TRBV7-9,TRBD2
TGTGCCAGCAGTGAATATAAAAGCTCCTACAATGAGCAGTTCTTC,CASSEYKSSYNEQFF,TRBJ2-1,-,TRBV2,-
TGCGCCAGCAGCTCCGGTAACAGGGGTTGGACTGAAGCTTTCTTT,CASSSGNRGWTEAFF,TRBJ1-1,-,TRBV5-1,TRBD1
TGTGCCAGCAGTTTGGTCCCCGGGGGGGAAGCTTTCTTT,CASSLVPGGEAFF,TRBJ1-1,-,TRBV12-3/TRBV12-4,-
TGTGCCAGCAGCCAGGACCTTAGCGGGGGCACAGATACGCAGTATTTT,CASSQDLSGGTDTQYF,TRBJ2-3,-,TRBV3-1/TRBV3-2,TRBD2
TGTGCCAGCAGCGCAGATCGGACTAGCGGGGGCCCTCAAGAGACCCAGTACTTC,CASSADRTSGGPQETQYF,TRBJ2-5,-,TRBV2,TRBD2
TGCGCCAGCAGCTCAATTTACCGGGACAGGGCCGGGACCCAGTACTTC,CASSSIYRDRAGTQYF,TRBJ2-5,-,TRBV5-1,TRBD1